The source of this T cell receptor (beta chain) is a study of siplizumab effects on memory and regulatory T cells. Broader study findings: Proliferating Tregs taken from siplizumab cultures were not shown to have a confirmed suppressive function.

Points on this clone: The antigen remains undetermined.

The table came from immunoSEQ multiplex PCR; TCRdb's copy has only in-frame clones and leaves some out. The data show roughly 75,000 clones, 93% seen once. The CDR3 length is 15 residues. V trimming: 3 bases; J trimming: 3 bases; junction bases outside the gene matches: 4. CDR1 is SGHTA, CDR2 FQGTGA, per germline. The source of this sequence is a human donor in good health. The sample consisted of CD8+ T cells sorted from blood. V and J are TRBV7-3 and TRBJ2-3; 9 bases match TRBD1. The CDR3 DNA is TGTGCCAGCAGCTTGACAGGGGGTTGGACAGATACGCAGTATTTT. It codes for CASSLTGGWTDTQYF.